The rows below give T cell receptor beta chains drawn from one sample of a study of blood T cell repertoires in COVID-19. Produced via immunoSEQ multiplex PCR; TCRdb's table is partial and in-frame only. Here the sample spans approximately 500,000 clones, roughly 89% being singletons. Sequencing was performed on peripheral blood. Receptor source: a man in his late teens or twenties with COVID-19, enrolled during active disease. The CDR3 runs from the conserved cysteine through the conserved F or W. The D gene is left open where the match is weak. Some rows have no size entry. The others give once, few or many, or a class for an expanded clone.

TRBV10-1	.	TRBJ1-5	.	TGCGCCAGCAATAGAGATTATAGCAATCAGCCCCAGCATTTT	CASNRDYSNQPQHF
TRBV5-1	.	TRBJ1-1	.	TGCGCCAGCAGCTTGGCCACAACCTTGAACACTGAAGCTTTCTTT	CASSLATTLNTEAFF
TRBV27	.	TRBJ2-5	.	TGTGCCAGCAGTTCTCTCGGAGAGACCCAGTACTTC	CASSSLGETQYF
TRBV7-8	.	TRBJ1-3	.	TGTGCCAGCAGCTTAGACCCTGACAGGAGCTCTGGAAACACCATATATTTT	CASSLDPDRSSGNTIYF
TRBV27	.	TRBJ1-2	TRBD1	TGTGCCAGCAGTTCCCGAGGAGACAGGGCCTATGGCTACACCTTC	CASSSRGDRAYGYTF
TRBV18	.	TRBJ2-7	.	TGTGCCAGCTCACCTCCGGGACTCTCCTACGAGCAGTACTTC	CASSPPGLSYEQYF
TRBV12-3/TRBV12-4	.	TRBJ2-1	TRBD1	TGTGCTACCGGGACAGGCTCCTACAATGAGCAGTTCTTC	CATGTGSYNEQFF
TRBV19	.	TRBJ1-1	.	TGTGCCAGTAAGTTTCAGGTACAGGAAATTGAAGCTTTCTTT	CASKFQVQEIEAFF
TRBV5-6	many	TRBJ2-7	TRBD2	TGTGCCAGCAGCTTGACGGGGGGTTTACTCGATACCTACGAGCAGTACTTC	CASSLTGGLLDTYEQYF
TRBV11-3	once	TRBJ2-2	TRBD2	TGTGCCAGCAGCTTAGTAATCTTACCGGGACTAGCGGCGAACACCGGGGAGCTGTTTTTT	CASSLVILPGLAANTGELFF
TRBV5-8	.	TRBJ2-7	.	TGTGCCAGCAGCTTAGCCATTTCCGAGCAGTACTTC	CASSLAISEQYF
TRBV6-4	.	TRBJ2-2	.	TGTGCCAGCAGTGTCCACTCTGGCGGGGAGCTGTTTTTT	CASSVHSGGELFF
TRBV27	.	TRBJ2-2	.	TGTGCCAGCAGTTTCGGTACAGGACCCACCGGGGAGCTGTTTTTT	CASSFGTGPTGELFF
TRBV28	.	TRBJ2-7	.	TGTGCCAGCAGTTTTCATACAGGCGGCAACGAGCAGTACTTC	CASSFHTGGNEQYF
TRBV3-1/TRBV3-2	.	TRBJ2-2	TRBD2	TGTGCCAGCAGCCGAGGACTAGCGGACCTGAACACCGGGGAGCTGTTTTTT	CASSRGLADLNTGELFF
TRBV7-9	once	TRBJ2-5	TRBD1	TGTGCCAGCAGCTCGGGGCAACACAGGGGAGAGACCCAGTACTTC	CASSSGQHRGETQYF
TRBV19	.	TRBJ1-1	.	TGTGCCAGTAGTAGTTCCGGGACAATGAACACTGAAGCTTTCTTT	CASSSSGTMNTEAFF
TRBV7-9	.	TRBJ2-7	.	TGTGCCAGCAGCTACAGGCAGCTCGAGCAGTACTTC	CASSYRQLEQYF
TRBV7-7	few	TRBJ1-2	TRBD1	TGTGCCAGCCGAGAACCCACAGGGGTCTTATCCTATGGCTACACCTTC	CASREPTGVLSYGYTF
TRBV7-2	.	TRBJ2-7	.	TGTGCCAGCAGCCCAAATGGGAAGGCGGGTTACGAGCAGTACTTC	CASSPNGKAGYEQYF
TRBV6-2/TRBV6-3	.	TRBJ1-2	.	TGTGCCAGCAGTTACGCACAGGGAGTACCCTATGGCTACACCTTC	CASSYAQGVPYGYTF
TRBV2	.	TRBJ2-1	.	TGTGCCAGCAGTCTCGGGACACCGGCGGGTGAGCAGTTCTTC	CASSLGTPAGEQFF
TRBV5-1	.	TRBJ2-3	TRBD2	TGCGCCAGCAGTTACGCCGGGACTAGTTTGGGAGATACGCAGTATTTT	CASSYAGTSLGDTQYF
TRBV19	once	TRBJ1-5	.	TGTGCCAGTAGTATGAACCCTAATAGCAATCAGCCCCAGCATTTT	CASSMNPNSNQPQHF
TRBV5-4	.	TRBJ1-6	TRBD1	TGTGCCAGCAGCTTGGACAGGGGTAGGGGTTCACCCCTCCACTTT	CASSLDRGRGSPLHF
TRBV5-6	.	TRBJ2-1	.	TGTGCCAGCAGCTGGGGCCGCGGCATCTCCTACAATGAGCAGTTCTTC	CASSWGRGISYNEQFF
TRBV4-1	.	TRBJ1-6	.	TGCGCCAGCAGGTCGCCCGGCGGTAAGGATTCACCCCTCCACTTT	CASRSPGGKDSPLHF